A selection of T cell receptor beta chains follows, all from one sample in a study of blood T cell repertoires in COVID-19. The repertoire was sequenced with immunoSEQ multiplex PCR; TCRdb's copy has only in-frame clones and lacks some. The sample carries fewer than 200,000 clones, about 87% recorded once. The specimen was peripheral blood. The receptors come from a woman aged 70 to 79 with COVID-19, enrolled during active disease. Each CDR3 is given with its conserved first and last residue. The D gene is left open where the match is weak. A clone size is listed for some rows: how often the clone was seen (once, few, many), or a class if it is expanded.

clone_size j_call d_call v_call cdr3_nt cdr3_aa
. TRBJ1-1 TRBD1 TRBV4-2 TGTGCCAGCAGCCAAGATGGACAGGTGAACACTGAAGCTTTCTTT CASSQDGQVNTEAFF
. TRBJ2-5 TRBD2 TRBV29-1 TGCAGCGTTGGACTAGCGGGAGTTGGGGAGACCCAGTACTTC CSVGLAGVGETQYF
. TRBJ2-6 . TRBV24-1 TGTGCCACCAGGGGGCCTGGGGCCAACGTCCTGACTTTC CATRGPGANVLTF
once TRBJ1-5 . TRBV6-5 TGTGCCAACCCGAGGGGACAACGATACAATCAGCCCCAGCATTTT CANPRGQRYNQPQHF
. TRBJ2-7 . TRBV27 TGTGCCAGCAGTTTCAGCCGAGGTTTCTACGAGCAGTACTTC CASSFSRGFYEQYF
. TRBJ2-7 . TRBV18 TGTGCCAGCTCACCGGAGTACGAGCAGTACTTC CASSPEYEQYF
. TRBJ2-3 TRBD2 TRBV10-1 TGCGCCAGCAGTTTTAGCGGGAGTGGCACAGATACGCAGTATTTT CASSFSGSGTDTQYF
. TRBJ2-5 TRBD2 TRBV6-2/TRBV6-3 TGTGCCAGCAGCCGCGGGGGGCAAGAGACCCAGTACTTC CASSRGGQETQYF
. TRBJ1-6 . TRBV5-4 TGTGCCAGCAGCGCCGCGGGGCTCGGCCCCTATAATTCACCCCTCCACTTT CASSAAGLGPYNSPLHF
. TRBJ1-2 . TRBV28 TGTGCCAGCAGTTTCCAGGGCCGATATGGCTACACCTTC CASSFQGRYGYTF
. TRBJ2-5 . TRBV4-2 TGTGCCAGCAGCCAAGGGCCGGGAGAAGAGACCCAGTACTTC CASSQGPGEETQYF
. TRBJ1-1 . TRBV5-1 TGCGCCAGCAGCCGGGGGTTAGTCACTGAAGCTTTCTTT CASSRGLVTEAFF
. TRBJ2-3 TRBD1 TRBV5-1 TGCGCCAGCACCTGGAGGACAGGGGGGGCAGATACGCAGTATTTT CASTWRTGGADTQYF
. TRBJ1-5 . TRBV4-1 TGCGCCAGCAGCCAAGGGTTAAGCTCCTCGGCGGGATATCATCAGCCCCAGCATTTT CASSQGLSSSAGYHQPQHF
. TRBJ1-2 . TRBV6-5 TGTGCCAGCAGCCACCATGAGGGCGGCTACACCTTC CASSHHEGGYTF
. TRBJ1-1 . TRBV6-2/TRBV6-3 TGTGCCAGCAGTTTTGTACAGGAGGGCACTGAAGCTTTCTTT CASSFVQEGTEAFF
. TRBJ2-7 . TRBV23-1 TGCGCCAGCAGTCTTGGCAGGTCCTACGAGCAGTACTTC CASSLGRSYEQYF
. TRBJ2-7 TRBD2 TRBV6-5 TGTGCCAGCGGGCTAGCGGGAGCTTACGAGCAGTACTTC CASGLAGAYEQYF